Detailed here is one T cell receptor beta chain. Germline-derived CDR1 and CDR2 are SGHTA and FQGTGA. CDR3 size: 13 residues. The V end lost 2 bases, the J end lost 7 bases, and 11 bases lay between the germline ends. A minimum of 5.5 micrograms of total RNA was extracted per sample. The data were obtained in a study of blood T cells in healthy people across ages. A second PCR, run for about 6 to 11 cycles, used a sample-barcoded 5' primer plus a J-beta primer mix. TCRdb itself ran the 5' RACE reads through MiXCR, one entry per CDR3 protein. The sample lists about 830,000 distinct CDR3 sequences, 58% seen once, with around 20% in the top ten.

The TCR was taken from a man aged 30 to 45 in good health. The sequencing sample was made of blood. This chain links TRBV7-3 with TRBJ1-2; TRBD1 is a possible D gene (6 bases). The CDR3 loop reads CASSLGGQSGYTF. The CDR3 DNA reads TGTGCCAGCAGCTTAGGGGGGCAGAGTGGCTACACCTTC.